A single TCR beta chain is shown here with its context. As yet, its antigen is unknown. This may arise from a read error, as a much more abundant clone is one base away. The sample has other DNA sequences that encode this CDR3 too. These data are taken from a study of beta chain features in type 1 diabetes. Study at large: Cells sorted and examined across all samples totaled 85 million to 110 million. Study-level results: Shorter TCRB CDR3s, moderately but significantly so, were found in Type 1 diabetes patients in all four CD4+ subsets.

What was sequenced were expressed TCRB transcripts, since all of the isolated RNA had been reverse transcribed. Sequencing used immunoSEQ multiplex PCR; TCRdb keeps in-frame clones, though not all of them. Among 400,000 to 450,000 clones listed, roughly 13% were seen once. The CDR3 runs 11 residues. The V end was cut by 1 base, the J end by 2 bases, with 0 bases between. Germline V CDR1 and CDR2: SGHDT, YYEEEE. The source is a man aged 25-45 years in good health. Specimen: naive CD4+ T cells from blood. J is TRBJ2-5 and V is TRBV5-6; D not certain. The CDR3 is CASSLQETQYF. CDR3 DNA sequence: TGTGCCAGCAGCTTGCAAGAGACCCAGTACTTC. Complete variable domain (other parts from reference TRBV5-6 and TRBJ2-5): DAGVTQSPTHLIKTRGQQVTLRCSPKSGHDTVSWYQQALGQGPQFIFQYYEEEERQRGNFPDRFSGHQFPNYSSELNVNALLLGDSALYLCASSLQETQYFGPGTRLLVL.